This T cell receptor (beta chain) is from a study of vaccination and CD4 T cells after COVID-19. Whole-study context: Drawing of post-COVID samples took place a median roughly 100 days after diagnosis (range 35 to 161).

Per the germline V gene, CDR1 is SGDLS and CDR2 is YYNGEE. The CDR3 runs to 12 residues. V was cut by 4 bases and J by 2 bases, with 6 bases left in between. Treatment indicated: roughly 10-day PBMC culture with coronavirus spike peptide pools or control peptides (ViraFEST assay). Sequencing of cultured CD4+ T cell DNA used the Oncomine TCR Beta short-read assay. Using its own MiXCR run on the PCR reads, TCRdb lists one record per CDR3 protein. The sample has 15,000 or so distinct CDR3 sequences; about a third are singletons. A remark on this clonotype: Its antigen is currently unknown.

The gene calls are TRBV9 and TRBJ2-5; the D is unclear. The sequenced sample consisted of cultured CD4+ T cells from blood. This TCR was sampled from a human donor with COVID-19. CDR3 nucleotides: TGTGCCAGCAGCCCATTTCAAGAGACCCAGTACTTC. As protein: CASSPFQETQYF.